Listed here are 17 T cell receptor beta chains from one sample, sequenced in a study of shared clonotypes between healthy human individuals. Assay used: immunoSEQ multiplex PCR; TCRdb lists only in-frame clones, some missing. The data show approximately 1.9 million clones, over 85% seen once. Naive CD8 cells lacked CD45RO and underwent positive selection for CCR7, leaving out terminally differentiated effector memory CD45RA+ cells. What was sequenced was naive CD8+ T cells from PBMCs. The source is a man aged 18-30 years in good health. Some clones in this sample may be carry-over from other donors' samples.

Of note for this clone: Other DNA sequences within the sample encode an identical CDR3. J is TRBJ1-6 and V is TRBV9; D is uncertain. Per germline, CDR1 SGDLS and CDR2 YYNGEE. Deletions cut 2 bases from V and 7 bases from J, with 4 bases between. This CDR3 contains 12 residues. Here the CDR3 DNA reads TGTGCCAGCAGCGTGGACAATTCACCCCTCCACTTT. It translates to CASSVDNSPLHF.

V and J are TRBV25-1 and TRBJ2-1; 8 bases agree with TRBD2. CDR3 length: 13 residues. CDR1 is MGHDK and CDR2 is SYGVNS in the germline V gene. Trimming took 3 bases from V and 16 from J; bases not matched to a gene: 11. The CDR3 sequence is CASSDLWTSPYFF. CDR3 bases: TGTGCCAGCAGTGACCTTTGGACTAGCCCGTACTTCTTC.

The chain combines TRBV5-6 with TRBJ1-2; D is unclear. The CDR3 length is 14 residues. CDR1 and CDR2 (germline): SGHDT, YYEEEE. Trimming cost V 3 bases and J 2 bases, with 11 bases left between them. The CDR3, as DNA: TGTGCCAGCAGCTCCCCATACCTCAACTATGGCTACACCTTC. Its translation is CASSSPYLNYGYTF.

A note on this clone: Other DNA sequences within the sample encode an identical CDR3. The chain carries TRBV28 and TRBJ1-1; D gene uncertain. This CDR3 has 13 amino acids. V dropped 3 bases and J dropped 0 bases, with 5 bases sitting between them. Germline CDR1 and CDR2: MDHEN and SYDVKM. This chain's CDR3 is CASSLLVNTEAFF. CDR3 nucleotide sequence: TGTGCCAGCAGTTTGTTGGTGAACACTGAAGCTTTCTTT.

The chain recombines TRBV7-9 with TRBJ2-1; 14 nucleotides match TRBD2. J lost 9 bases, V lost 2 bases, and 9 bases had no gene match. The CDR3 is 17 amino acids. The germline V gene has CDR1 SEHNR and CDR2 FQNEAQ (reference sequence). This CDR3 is CASSLPPGTSGSPEQFF. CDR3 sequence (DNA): TGTGCCAGCAGCTTACCTCCCGGGACTAGCGGGAGTCCTGAGCAGTTCTTC.

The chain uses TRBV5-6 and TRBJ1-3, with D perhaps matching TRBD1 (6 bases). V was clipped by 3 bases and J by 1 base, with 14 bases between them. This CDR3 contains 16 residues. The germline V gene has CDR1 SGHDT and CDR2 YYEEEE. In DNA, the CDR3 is TGTGCCAGCAGCTCAGAGGGGGAAGGGTCTGGAAACACCATATATTTT. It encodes CASSSEGEGSGNTIYF.

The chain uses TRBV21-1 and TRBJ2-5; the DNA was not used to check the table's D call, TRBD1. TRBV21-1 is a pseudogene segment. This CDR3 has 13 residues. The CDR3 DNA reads TGTGCCAGCAGCAAAGGGGCAGGGGAGACCCAGTACTTC. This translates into CASSKGAGETQYF.

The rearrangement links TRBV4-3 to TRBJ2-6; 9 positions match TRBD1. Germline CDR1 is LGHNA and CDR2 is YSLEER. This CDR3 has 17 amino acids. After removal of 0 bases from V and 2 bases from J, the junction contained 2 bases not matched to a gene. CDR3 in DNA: TGCGCCAGCAGCCAAGACCGGGACAGGGCTGGGGCCAACGTCCTGACTTTC. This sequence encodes CASSQDRDRAGANVLTF.

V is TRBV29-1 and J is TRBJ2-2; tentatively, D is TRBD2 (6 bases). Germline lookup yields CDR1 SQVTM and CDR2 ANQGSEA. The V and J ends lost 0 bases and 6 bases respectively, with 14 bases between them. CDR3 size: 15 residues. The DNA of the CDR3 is TGCAGCGTTGAAGATTGGGCGGGACGGGCCGGGGAGCTGTTTTTT. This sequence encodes CSVEDWAGRAGELFF.

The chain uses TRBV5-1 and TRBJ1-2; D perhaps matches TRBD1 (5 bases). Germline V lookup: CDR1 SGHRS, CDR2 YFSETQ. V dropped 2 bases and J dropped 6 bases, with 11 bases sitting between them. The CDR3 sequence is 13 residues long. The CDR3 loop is CASSFQGGDGYTF. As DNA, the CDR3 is TGCGCCAGCAGCTTCCAGGGAGGGGATGGCTACACCTTC.

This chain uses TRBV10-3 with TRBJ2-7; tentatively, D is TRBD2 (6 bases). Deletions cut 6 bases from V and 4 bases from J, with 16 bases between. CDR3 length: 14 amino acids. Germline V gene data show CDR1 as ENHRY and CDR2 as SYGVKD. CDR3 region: CAISFGSDTYEQYF. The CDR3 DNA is TGTGCCATCAGCTTCGGGAGCGACACATACGAGCAGTACTTC.

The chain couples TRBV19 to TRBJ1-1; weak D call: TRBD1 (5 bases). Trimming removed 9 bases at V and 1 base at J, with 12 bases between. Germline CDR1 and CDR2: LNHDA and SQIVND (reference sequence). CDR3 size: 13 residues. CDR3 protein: CASALGPNTEAFF. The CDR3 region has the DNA TGTGCCAGCGCCCTGGGACCGAACACTGAAGCTTTCTTT. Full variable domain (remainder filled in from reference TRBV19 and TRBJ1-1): DGGITQSPKYLFRKEGQNVTLSCEQNLNHDAMYWYRQDPGQGLRLIYYSQIVNDFQKGDIAEGYSVSREKKESFPLTVTSAQKNPTAFYLCASALGPNTEAFFGQGTRLTVV.

The CDR3 coding sequence is TGCGCCAGCAGCCAAATAGCGGGAGGCACAGATACGCAGTATTTT. Encoded protein: CASSQIAGGTDTQYF. The chain employs TRBV10-1 and TRBJ2-3; TRBD2 matches at 9 bases. Germline V gene lookup returns CDR1 WNHNN and CDR2 SYGVQD (reference sequence). There are 15 residues in the CDR3. V lost 6 bases to trimming and J lost 1 base; unmatched junction nucleotides: 5.

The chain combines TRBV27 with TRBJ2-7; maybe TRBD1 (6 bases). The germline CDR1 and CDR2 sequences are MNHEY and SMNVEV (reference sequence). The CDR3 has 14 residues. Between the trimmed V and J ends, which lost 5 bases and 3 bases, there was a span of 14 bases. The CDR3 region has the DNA TGTGCCAGCAGTCTCTCCGAGGGGGTCTACGAGCAGTACTTC. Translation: CASSLSEGVYEQYF.

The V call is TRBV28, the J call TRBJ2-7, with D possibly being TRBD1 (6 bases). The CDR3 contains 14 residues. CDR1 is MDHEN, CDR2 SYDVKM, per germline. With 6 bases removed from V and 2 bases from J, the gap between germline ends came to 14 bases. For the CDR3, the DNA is TGTGCCAGCAGCTCTAGGGACATAGCCTACGAGCAGTACTTC. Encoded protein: CASSSRDIAYEQYF.

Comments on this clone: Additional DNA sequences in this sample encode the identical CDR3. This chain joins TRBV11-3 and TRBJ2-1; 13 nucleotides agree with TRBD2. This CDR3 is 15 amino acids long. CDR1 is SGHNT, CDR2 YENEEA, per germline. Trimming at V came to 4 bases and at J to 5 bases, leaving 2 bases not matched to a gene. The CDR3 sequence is CASSSGLAGNNEQFF. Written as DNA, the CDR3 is TGTGCCAGCAGCTCGGGACTAGCGGGGAACAATGAGCAGTTCTTC.

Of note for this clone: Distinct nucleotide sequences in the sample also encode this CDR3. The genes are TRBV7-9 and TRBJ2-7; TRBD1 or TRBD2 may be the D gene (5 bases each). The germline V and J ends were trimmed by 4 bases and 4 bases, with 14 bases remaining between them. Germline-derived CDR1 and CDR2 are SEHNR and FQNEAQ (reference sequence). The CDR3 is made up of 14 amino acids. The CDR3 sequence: CASSSPGLAYEQYF. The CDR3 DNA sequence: TGTGCCAGCAGCTCCCCGGGGCTTGCGTACGAGCAGTACTTC.